This TCR beta chain was sequenced in a study of shared clonotypes between healthy human individuals. Overall study findings and caveats: Tissue TCR repertoires likely differ from these blood-only repertoires.

Concerning this clone: Its target is not known.

Repertoires were generated with immunoSEQ multiplex PCR, while TCRdb's copy carries only in-frame clones and drops some. The repertoire has about 2.3 million clones, 85% to 95% of them found once; the top ten carry 0.37%. The CDR3 loop spans 15 amino acids. Germline CDR1 is MGHDK and CDR2 is SYGVNS. With 4 bases clipped from V and 7 bases from J, the junction kept 10 bases outside the gene matches. The rearrangement uses TRBV25-1 and TRBJ2-1, with 7 bases matching TRBD2. This receptor was identified in a man in his late teens or twenties in good health. Some clones in this sample may be carry-over from other donors' samples. The sequenced sample consisted of naive CD4+ T cells from PBMCs. Subset reported: CD45RA+ positively selected. CDR3 sequence: CASSGLRDYQNEQFF. The CDR3 DNA reads as TGTGCCAGCAGTGGCCTCCGGGACTACCAAAATGAGCAGTTCTTC.